Listed below are T cell receptor beta chains from one sample, sequenced in a study of control samples from healthy donors and cancer patients. Sequenced by immunoSEQ multiplex PCR; TCRdb stores in-frame clones only, minus some. Of 85,000 to 100,000 clones in the sample, 80% to 95% are singletons; the top ten hold about 8.8%. The sequenced material came from blood. These TCRs come from a man younger than 30 in good health. The CDR3 runs from the conserved cysteine through the conserved F or W. D genes are given only for firm matches. Clone size is stated in some rows and not others, as once, few, many or a class when expanded.

>TRBV27|-|-|TRBJ1-2
CASSFRQPYGYTF
TGTGCCAGCAGTTTTCGGCAGCCCTATGGCTACACCTTC
>TRBV25-1|-|-|TRBJ1-1
CASSSRGYTEAFF
TGTGCCAGCAGTTCCCGAGGTTACACTGAAGCTTTCTTT
>TRBV6-5|TRBD1|-|TRBJ2-3
CASSSQGATDTQYF
TGTGCCAGCAGTTCACAGGGGGCCACAGATACGCAGTATTTT
>TRBV7-9|TRBD2|-|TRBJ2-1
CASSSRTSGSLGEQFF
TGTGCCAGCAGCTCAAGGACTAGCGGGAGTCTGGGTGAGCAGTTCTTC
>TRBV7-7|TRBD1|-|TRBJ2-7
CASSPDRGTYEQYF
TGTGCTAGCAGCCCAGACAGGGGGACCTACGAGCAGTACTTC
>TRBV6-6|-|-|TRBJ2-3
CASSSQALNTDTQYF
TGTGCCAGCAGTTCCCAGGCGTTAAACACAGATACGCAGTATTTT
>TRBV3-1/TRBV3-2|-|-|TRBJ1-5
CASSPLLDQPQHF
TGTGCCAGCAGCCCTCTCCTGGACCAGCCCCAGCATTTT
>TRBV14|-|-|TRBJ1-1
CASSPRRDRRGKDTEAFF
TGTGCCAGCAGCCCCCGACGAGATCGCAGGGGTAAGGACACTGAAGCTTTCTTT
>TRBV6-2/TRBV6-3|-|-|TRBJ1-5
CASSYGVSNQPQHF
TGTGCCAGCAGTTACGGGGTTAGCAATCAGCCCCAGCATTTT
>TRBV7-2|-|once|TRBJ1-1
CASSGGRERGTEAFF
TGTGCCAGCAGCGGGGGTAGGGAAAGGGGCACTGAAGCTTTCTTT